These 3 T cell receptor beta chains came from one sample sequenced in a study of T cells in Graves' hyperthyroidism and ophthalmopathy. Researchers took RNA transcripts and amplified the TCR beta CDR3 regions from them. In the first-round RT-PCR of the TCR CDR3, the HTBI primer set was used. Using its own MiXCR run on the multiplex PCR reads, TCRdb lists one record per CDR3 protein. The sample records 370,000 or so distinct CDR3 sequences, more than 20% being singletons. The sequencing input was blood. The receptors stem from a middle-aged man with Graves' hyperthyroidism.

The chain carries TRBV12-5 and TRBJ2-1; D ambiguous. Germline values: CDR1 LGHNT, CDR2 FRNRAP. Trimming pared 5 bases from V and 0 bases from J, leaving 8 bases between. The CDR3 consists of 14 residues. The CDR3 DNA reads TGTGCTAGTGGTCCCAGGAGCTCCTACAATGAGCAGTTCTTC. Translated: CASGPRSSYNEQFF. Full variable domain (rest looked up from reference TRBV12-5 and TRBJ2-1): DARVTQTPRHKVTEMGQEVTMRCQPILGHNTVFWYRQTMMQGLELLAYFRNRAPLDDSGMPKDRFSAEMPDATLATLKIQPSEPRDSAVYFCASGPRSSYNEQFFGPGTRLTVL.

The V call is TRBV12-5, the J call TRBJ2-3; D perhaps matches TRBD2 (5 bases). The V end lost 2 bases, the J end lost 0 bases, and 12 bases lay between the germline ends. The CDR3 is made up of 16 amino acids. Looked up from germline, CDR1 is LGHNT and CDR2 is FRNRAP. The CDR3 coding sequence is TGTGCTAGTGGTTTGTGGATTGGCGGGAGCACAGATACGCAGTATTTT. Translating gives CASGLWIGGSTDTQYF. The full variable domain, its missing parts supplied by reference TRBV12-5 and TRBJ2-3, is DARVTQTPRHKVTEMGQEVTMRCQPILGHNTVFWYRQTMMQGLELLAYFRNRAPLDDSGMPKDRFSAEMPDATLATLKIQPSEPRDSAVYFCASGLWIGGSTDTQYFGPGTRLTVL.

This chain links TRBV30 with TRBJ1-1, with 7 bases matching TRBD1. Germline loops: CDR1 GTSNPN, CDR2 SVGIG (reference sequence). The ends lost 2 bases at V and 1 base at J; junction bases unmatched: 1. This CDR3 spans 13 amino acids. The CDR3 loop is CAWSRDRNTEAFF. CDR3 nucleotide sequence: TGTGCCTGGAGTAGGGACAGGAACACTGAAGCTTTCTTT.